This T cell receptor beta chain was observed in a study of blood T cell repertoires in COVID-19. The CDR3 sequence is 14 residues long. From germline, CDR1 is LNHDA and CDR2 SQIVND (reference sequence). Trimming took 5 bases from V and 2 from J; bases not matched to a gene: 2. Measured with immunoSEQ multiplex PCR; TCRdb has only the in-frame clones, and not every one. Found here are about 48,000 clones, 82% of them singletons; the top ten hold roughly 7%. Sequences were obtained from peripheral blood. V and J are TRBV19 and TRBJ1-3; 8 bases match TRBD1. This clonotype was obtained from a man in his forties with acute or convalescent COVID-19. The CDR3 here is CASSSQGAGNTIYF. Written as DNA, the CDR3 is TGTGCCAGTAGTTCACAGGGGGCTGGAAACACCATATATTTT. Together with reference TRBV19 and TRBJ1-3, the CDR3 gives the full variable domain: DGGITQSPKYLFRKEGQNVTLSCEQNLNHDAMYWYRQDPGQGLRLIYYSQIVNDFQKGDIAEGYSVSREKKESFPLTVTSAQKNPTAFYLCASSSQGAGNTIYFGEGSWLTVV.